Listed here are 3 T cell receptor beta chains from one sample, sequenced in a study of blood T cell repertoires in COVID-19. Using immunoSEQ multiplex PCR, the repertoire was profiled, and TCRdb retains in-frame clones only, with some absent. The table has around 180,000 clones, around 89% seen once. The material sequenced was peripheral blood. The receptors were gathered from a man aged 55 to 69 with acute or convalescent COVID-19.

This clone was counted once. The CDR3 nucleotides are TGTGCCAGCAGCTTAGAAGGGGGAGGCAATCAGCCCCAGCATTTT. Protein: CASSLEGGGNQPQHF. The chain recombines TRBV7-2 with TRBJ1-5; TRBD1 is a possible D gene (6 bases). Trimming pared 1 base from V and 2 bases from J, leaving 9 bases between. Germline CDR1 is SGHTA and CDR2 is FQGNSA. This CDR3 has 15 residues.

Regarding this clone: An end of the junction does not agree with germline; a read error may underlie this. This sequence joins TRBV11-3 and TRBJ2-6, with a tentative D call TRBD2 (6 bases). The germline CDR1 and CDR2 sequences are SGHNT and YENEEA. The CDR3 is 18 amino acids. The DNA for the CDR3 is TGTGCCAGCAGCTTACGCGGCCTGGGGGACTCTGCGGCCAACGTCCTGACTTTC. This codes for CASSLRGLGDSAANVLTF.

The chain couples TRBV29-1 to TRBJ1-1; 11 bases are a match to TRBD1. This CDR3 contains 14 residues. CDR1 and CDR2 (germline): SQVTM, ANQGSEA. J was trimmed by 4 bases and V by 6 bases; bases with no gene match: 7. The CDR3 DNA reads as TGCAGCGTCCCGGGGACAGGGGGGATCACTGAAGCTTTCTTT. Translation gives CSVPGTGGITEAFF.